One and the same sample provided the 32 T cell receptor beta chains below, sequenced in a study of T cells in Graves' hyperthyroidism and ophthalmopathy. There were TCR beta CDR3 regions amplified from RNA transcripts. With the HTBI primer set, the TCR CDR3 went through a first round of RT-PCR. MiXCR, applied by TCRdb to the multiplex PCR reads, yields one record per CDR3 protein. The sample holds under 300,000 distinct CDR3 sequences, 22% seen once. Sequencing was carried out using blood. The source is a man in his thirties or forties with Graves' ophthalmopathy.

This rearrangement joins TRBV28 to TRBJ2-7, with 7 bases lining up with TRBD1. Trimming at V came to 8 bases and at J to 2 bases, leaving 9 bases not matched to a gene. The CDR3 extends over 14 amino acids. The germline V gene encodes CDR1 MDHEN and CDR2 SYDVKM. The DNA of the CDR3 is TGTGCCAGCCGGGTTTCCCAGGGGGCCTACGAGCAGTACTTC. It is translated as CASRVSQGAYEQYF.

The CDR3 here is CATSDDGTGRDSTQYF. CDR3 DNA: TGTGCCACCAGTGATGATGGGACAGGGAGGGATAGTACGCAGTATTTT. The V call is TRBV24-1, the J call TRBJ2-3; TRBD1 agrees at 9 bases. The CDR3 covers 16 residues. Trimming took 3 bases from V and 8 from J; bases not matched to a gene: 11. In germline, CDR1 is KGHDR, CDR2 SFDVKD.

The CDR3 loop is CASSPTSTSASPEQFF. The CDR3, as DNA: TGCGCCAGCAGCCCTACTTCGACTAGCGCCTCCCCGGAGCAGTTCTTC. The gene calls are TRBV5-1 and TRBJ2-1; 8 bases are shared with TRBD2. Trimming removed 4 bases from V and 10 bases from J; junction bases left unmatched: 16. The CDR3 totals 16 residues. In germline, CDR1 is SGHRS, CDR2 YFSETQ.

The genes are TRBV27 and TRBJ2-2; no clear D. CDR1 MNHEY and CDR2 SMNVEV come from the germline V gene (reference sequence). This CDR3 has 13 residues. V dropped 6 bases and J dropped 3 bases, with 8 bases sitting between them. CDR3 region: CASRRSHTGELFF. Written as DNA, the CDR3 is TGTGCCAGCAGAAGGAGCCACACCGGGGAGCTGTTTTTT.

The CDR3 protein is CAWGDTGELFF. The CDR3 DNA reads TGTGCCTGGGGGGATACCGGGGAGCTGTTTTTT. The chain recombines TRBV30 with TRBJ2-2; D not resolved. CDR1 and CDR2 from the germline V gene are GTSNPN and SVGIG (reference sequence). Trimming removed 5 bases at V and 5 bases at J, with 6 bases between. The CDR3 length is 11 residues.

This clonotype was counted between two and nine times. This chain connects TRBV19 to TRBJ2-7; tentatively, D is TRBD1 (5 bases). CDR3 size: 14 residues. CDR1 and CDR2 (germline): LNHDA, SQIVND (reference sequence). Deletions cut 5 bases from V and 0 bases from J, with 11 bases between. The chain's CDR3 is CASSERGLSYEQYF. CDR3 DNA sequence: TGTGCCAGTAGTGAAAGGGGCCTCTCCTACGAGCAGTACTTC.

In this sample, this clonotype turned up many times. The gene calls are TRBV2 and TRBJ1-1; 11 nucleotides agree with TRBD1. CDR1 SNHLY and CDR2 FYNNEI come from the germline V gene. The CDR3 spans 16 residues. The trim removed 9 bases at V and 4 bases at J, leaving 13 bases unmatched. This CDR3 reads CARRNRAGQGGTEAFF. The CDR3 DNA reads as TGTGCCAGGCGCAATAGGGCGGGACAGGGGGGCACTGAAGCTTTCTTT.

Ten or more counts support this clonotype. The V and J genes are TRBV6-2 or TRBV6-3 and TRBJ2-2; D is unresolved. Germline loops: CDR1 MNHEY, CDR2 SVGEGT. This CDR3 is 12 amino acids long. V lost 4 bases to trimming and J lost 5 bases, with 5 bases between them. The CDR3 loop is CASSLETGELFF. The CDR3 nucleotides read TGTGCCAGCAGTTTGGAGACCGGGGAGCTGTTTTTT.

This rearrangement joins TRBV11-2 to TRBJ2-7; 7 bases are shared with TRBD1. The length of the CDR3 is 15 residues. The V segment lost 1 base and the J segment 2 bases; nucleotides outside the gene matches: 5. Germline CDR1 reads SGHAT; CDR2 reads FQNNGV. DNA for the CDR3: TGTGCCAGCAGCTTAGTGACAGGGAGTCCCTACGAGCAGTACTTC. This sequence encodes CASSLVTGSPYEQYF. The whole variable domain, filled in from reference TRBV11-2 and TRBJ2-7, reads EAGVAQSPRYKIIEKRQSVAFWCNPISGHATLYWYQQILGQGPKLLIQFQNNGVVDDSQLPKDRFSAERLKGVDSTLKIQPAKLEDSAVYLCASSLVTGSPYEQYFGPGTRLTVT.

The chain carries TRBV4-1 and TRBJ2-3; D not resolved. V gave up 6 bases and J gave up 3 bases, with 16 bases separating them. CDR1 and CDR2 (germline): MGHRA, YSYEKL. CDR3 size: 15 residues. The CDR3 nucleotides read TGCGCCAGCAGTCCCGGACCCCAAAGAACAGATACGCAGTATTTT. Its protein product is CASSPGPQRTDTQYF.

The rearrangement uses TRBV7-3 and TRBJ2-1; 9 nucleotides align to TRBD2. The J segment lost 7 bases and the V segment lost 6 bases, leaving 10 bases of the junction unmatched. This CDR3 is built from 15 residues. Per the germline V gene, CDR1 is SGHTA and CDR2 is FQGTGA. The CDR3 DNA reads TGTGCCAGCAGTTCGATAGCGGGAGCGAGGAATGAGCAGTTCTTC. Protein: CASSSIAGARNEQFF.

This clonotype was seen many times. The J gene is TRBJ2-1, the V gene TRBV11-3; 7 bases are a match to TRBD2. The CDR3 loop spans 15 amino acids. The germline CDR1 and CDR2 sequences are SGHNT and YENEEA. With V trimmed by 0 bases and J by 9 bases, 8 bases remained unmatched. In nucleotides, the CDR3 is TGTGCCAGCAGCTTAGATTGGGGAGGGCGGAGTGAGCAGTTCTTC. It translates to CASSLDWGGRSEQFF.

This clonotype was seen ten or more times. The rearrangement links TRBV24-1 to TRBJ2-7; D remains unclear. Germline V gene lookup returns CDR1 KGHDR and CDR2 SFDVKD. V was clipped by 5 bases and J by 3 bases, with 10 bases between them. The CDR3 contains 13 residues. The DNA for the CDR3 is TGTGCCACCAGTGGAAAGTTGCTCTACGAGCAGTACTTC. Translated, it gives CATSGKLLYEQYF.

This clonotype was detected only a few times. The CDR3 DNA is TGTGCCAGCAGCTACTATCTTGCGGGAACTAACACCGGGGAGCTGTTTTTT. Protein: CASSYYLAGTNTGELFF. The chain employs TRBV7-9 and TRBJ2-2, with D perhaps matching TRBD2 (6 bases). Germline CDR1 is SEHNR and CDR2 is FQNEAQ (reference sequence). Trimming took off 4 bases at V and 2 bases at J, with 17 bases between the two ends. This CDR3 contains 17 residues.

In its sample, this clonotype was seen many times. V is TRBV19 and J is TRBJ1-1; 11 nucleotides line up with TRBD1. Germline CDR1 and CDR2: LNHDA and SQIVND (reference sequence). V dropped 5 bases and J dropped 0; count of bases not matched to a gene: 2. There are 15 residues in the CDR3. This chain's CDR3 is CASSGQGAVNTEAFF. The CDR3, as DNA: TGTGCCAGTAGTGGACAGGGGGCGGTGAACACTGAAGCTTTCTTT.

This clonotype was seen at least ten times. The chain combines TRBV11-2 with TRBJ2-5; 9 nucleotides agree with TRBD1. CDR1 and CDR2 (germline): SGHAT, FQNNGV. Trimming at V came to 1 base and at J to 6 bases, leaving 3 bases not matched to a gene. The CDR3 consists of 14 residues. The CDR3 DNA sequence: TGTGCCAGCAGCTTAGGGGACAGGGTGCAGACCCAGTACTTC. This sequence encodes CASSLGDRVQTQYF.

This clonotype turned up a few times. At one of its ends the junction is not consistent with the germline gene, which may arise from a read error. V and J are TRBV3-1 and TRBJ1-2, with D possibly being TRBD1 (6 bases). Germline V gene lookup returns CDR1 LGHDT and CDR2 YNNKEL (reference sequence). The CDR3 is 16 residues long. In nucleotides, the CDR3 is TGCGCCAGCAGCCTGAACAGGGCCCGAACTAACTATGGCTACACCTTC. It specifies CASSLNRARTNYGYTF.

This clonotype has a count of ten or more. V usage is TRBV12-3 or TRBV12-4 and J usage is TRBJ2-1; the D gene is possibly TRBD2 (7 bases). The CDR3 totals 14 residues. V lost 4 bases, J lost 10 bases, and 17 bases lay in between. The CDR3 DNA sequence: TGTGCCAGCAGTTGGGGGGGCGCTTCGGGGGAGCAGTTCTTC. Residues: CASSWGGASGEQFF.

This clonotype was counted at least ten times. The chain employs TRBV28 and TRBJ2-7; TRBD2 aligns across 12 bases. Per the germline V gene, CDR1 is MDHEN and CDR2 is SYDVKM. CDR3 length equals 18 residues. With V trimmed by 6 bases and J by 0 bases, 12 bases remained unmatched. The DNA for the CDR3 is TGTGCCAGCAGGGGAGGACTAGCGGGGTCGGTGGGCTCCTACGAGCAGTACTTC. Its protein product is CASRGGLAGSVGSYEQYF.

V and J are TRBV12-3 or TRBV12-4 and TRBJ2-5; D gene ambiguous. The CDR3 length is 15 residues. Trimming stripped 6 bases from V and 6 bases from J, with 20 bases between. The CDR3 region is CASSYVRLEGKTQYF. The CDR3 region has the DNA TGTGCCAGCAGCTATGTAAGGCTCGAAGGAAAGACCCAGTACTTC.

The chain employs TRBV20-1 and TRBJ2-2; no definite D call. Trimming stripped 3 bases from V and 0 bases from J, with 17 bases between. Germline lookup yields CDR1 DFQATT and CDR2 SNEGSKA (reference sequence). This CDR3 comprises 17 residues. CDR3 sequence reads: CSARGSGGFTNTGELFF. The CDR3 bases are TGCAGTGCTAGGGGTTCTGGCGGATTTACGAACACCGGGGAGCTGTTTTTT.

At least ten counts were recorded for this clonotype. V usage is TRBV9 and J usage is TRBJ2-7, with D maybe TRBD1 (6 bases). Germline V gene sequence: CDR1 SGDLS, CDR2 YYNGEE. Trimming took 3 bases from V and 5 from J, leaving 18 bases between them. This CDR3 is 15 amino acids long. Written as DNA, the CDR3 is TGTGCCAGCAGCGCCCCCTGGAACAGGGTAAACGAGCAGTACTTC. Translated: CASSAPWNRVNEQYF.

The CDR3 coding sequence is TGTGCCAGCAGGGGGGACCGGACTGGCCCGACCCAGTACTTC. This translates into CASRGDRTGPTQYF. This chain connects TRBV28 to TRBJ2-5; either TRBD1 or TRBD2 may fit D (5 bases each). V lost 6 bases, J lost 7 bases, and 18 bases lay in between. This CDR3 comprises 14 residues. Germline loops: CDR1 MDHEN, CDR2 SYDVKM.

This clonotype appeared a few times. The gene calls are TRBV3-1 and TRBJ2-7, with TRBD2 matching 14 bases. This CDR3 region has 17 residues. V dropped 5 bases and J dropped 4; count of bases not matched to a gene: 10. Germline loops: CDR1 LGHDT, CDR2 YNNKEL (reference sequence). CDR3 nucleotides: TGTGCCAGCAGCGCGGGACTAGCGGGAGAAGGTGGGTACGAGCAGTACTTC. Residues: CASSAGLAGEGGYEQYF.

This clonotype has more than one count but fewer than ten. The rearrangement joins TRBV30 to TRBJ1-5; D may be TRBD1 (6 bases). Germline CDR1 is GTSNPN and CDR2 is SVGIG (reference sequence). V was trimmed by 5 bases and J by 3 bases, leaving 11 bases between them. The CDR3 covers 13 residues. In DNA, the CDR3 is TGTGCCTGGCAGGACAGTTTCAATCAGCCCCAGCATTTT. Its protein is CAWQDSFNQPQHF.

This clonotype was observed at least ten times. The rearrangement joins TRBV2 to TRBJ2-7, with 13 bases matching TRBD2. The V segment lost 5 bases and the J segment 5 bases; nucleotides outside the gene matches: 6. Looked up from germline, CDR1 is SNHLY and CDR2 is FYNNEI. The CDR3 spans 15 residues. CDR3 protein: CASSRTSGSRNEQYF. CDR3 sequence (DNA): TGTGCCAGCAGTAGGACTAGCGGGAGTCGCAACGAGCAGTACTTC.

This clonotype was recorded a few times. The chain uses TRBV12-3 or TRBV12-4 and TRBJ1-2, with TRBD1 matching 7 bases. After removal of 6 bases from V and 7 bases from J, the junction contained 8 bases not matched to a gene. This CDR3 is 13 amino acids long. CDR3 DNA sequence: TGTGCCAGCAGCCGGACAGGTTCTGGTGGCTACACCTTC. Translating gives CASSRTGSGGYTF.

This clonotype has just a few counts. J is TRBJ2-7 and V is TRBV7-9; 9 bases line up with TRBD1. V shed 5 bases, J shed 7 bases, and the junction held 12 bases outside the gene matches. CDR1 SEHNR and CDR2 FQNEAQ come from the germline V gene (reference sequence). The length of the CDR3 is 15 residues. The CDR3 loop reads CASSPFRQGVGEQYF. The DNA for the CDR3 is TGTGCCAGCAGCCCATTTCGACAGGGGGTAGGAGAGCAGTACTTC.

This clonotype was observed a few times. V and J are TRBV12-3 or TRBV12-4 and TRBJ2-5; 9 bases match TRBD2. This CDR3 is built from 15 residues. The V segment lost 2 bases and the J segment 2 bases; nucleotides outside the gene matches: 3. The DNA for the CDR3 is TGTGCCAGCAGTTTACTAGCGGGGCTACAAGAGACCCAGTACTTC. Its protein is CASSLLAGLQETQYF.

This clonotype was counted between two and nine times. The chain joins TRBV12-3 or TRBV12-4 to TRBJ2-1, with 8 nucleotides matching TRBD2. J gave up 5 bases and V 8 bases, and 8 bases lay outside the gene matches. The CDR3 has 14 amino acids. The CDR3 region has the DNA TGTGCCAGCCGTACCGGGACTAGGGACAATGAGCAGTTCTTC. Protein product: CASRTGTRDNEQFF.

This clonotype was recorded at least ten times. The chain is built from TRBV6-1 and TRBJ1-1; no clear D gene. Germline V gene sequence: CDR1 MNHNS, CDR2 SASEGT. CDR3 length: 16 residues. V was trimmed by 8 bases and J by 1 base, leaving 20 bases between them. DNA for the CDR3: TGTGCCAGCCGCCTAGGAGGCAGGAGACAGAACACTGAAGCTTTCTTT. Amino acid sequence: CASRLGGRRQNTEAFF.

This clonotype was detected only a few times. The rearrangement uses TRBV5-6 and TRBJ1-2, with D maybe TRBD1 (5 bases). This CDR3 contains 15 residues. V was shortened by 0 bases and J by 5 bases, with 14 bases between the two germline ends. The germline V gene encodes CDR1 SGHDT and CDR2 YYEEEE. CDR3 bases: TGTGCCAGCAGCTTGGCCTCAGGGATGATTTATGGCTACACCTTC. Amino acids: CASSLASGMIYGYTF.